Listed below are T cell receptor beta chains from one sample, sequenced in a study of molecular identifiers for immune sequencing clone quantification. TCRdb itself ran the PCR reads through MiXCR, one entry per CDR3 protein. The data show some 680,000 distinct CDR3 sequences, approximately 24% seen once. The sequenced sample was naive CD8+ T cells from blood, with Jurkat cell RNA spiked in. The receptors stem from a human donor in good health. Some libraries in this study had Jurkat cell RNA spiked in. Each CDR3 is given with its conserved first and last residue. A D gene is named only where the DNA matches it firmly. Only part of the rows carry a size: once, few, many, or a class if the clone is expanded.

-	TRBD1	TRBV19	13	TRBJ2-7	CASSLQGAYVQYF	TGTGCCAGTAGTCTCCAGGGGGCCTACGTGCAGTACTTC
-	TRBD1	TRBV7-7	15	TRBJ2-5	CASSKGQGVLETQYF	TGTGCTAGCAGCAAAGGACAGGGAGTTTTGGAGACCCAGTACTTC
many	-	TRBV6-5	13	TRBJ2-2	CASSYSAAGELFF	TGTGCCAGCAGTTACTCAGCAGCCGGGGAGCTGTTTTTT
few	TRBD1	TRBV27	15	TRBJ1-3	CASSLNRGYGNTIYF	TGTGCCAGCAGTTTAAACAGGGGTTACGGAAACACCATATATTTT
-	TRBD2	TRBV11-3	11	TRBJ2-1	CAGGLDNEQFF	TGTGCCGGCGGACTAGACAATGAGCAGTTCTTC
many	-	TRBV2	9	TRBJ1-5	CAHNQPQHF	TGTGCCCACAATCAGCCCCAGCATTTT
few	-	TRBV6-1	15	TRBJ1-5	CASSEVLWTGWPQHF	TGTGCCAGCAGTGAAGTTTTGTGGACGGGGTGGCCCCAGCATTTT
-	TRBD1	TRBV19	17	TRBJ1-5	CASRDDRDRNSNQPQHF	TGTGCCAGTAGGGACGACCGGGACAGAAATAGCAATCAGCCCCAGCATTTT
-	TRBD2	TRBV7-9	18	TRBJ2-7	CASSLAPETSGGSYEQYF	TGTGCCAGCAGCTTAGCGCCAGAGACTAGCGGGGGTTCCTACGAGCAGTACTTC
many	-	TRBV5-4	14	TRBJ2-7	CASSSADVPYEQYF	TGTGCCAGCAGCTCGGCGGATGTACCCTACGAGCAGTACTTC
many	-	TRBV11-1	15	TRBJ2-7	CASSLSSGRTYEQYF	TGTGCCAGCAGCTTATCCAGCGGACGGACCTACGAGCAGTACTTC
-	-	TRBV9	15	TRBJ2-2	CASTWGDGATGEPFF	-
many	TRBD1	TRBV14	13	TRBJ1-1	CASSPGQFPEAFF	TGTGCCAGCAGCCCGGGACAGTTCCCTGAAGCTTTCTTT
few	TRBD1	TRBV4-2	16	TRBJ1-5	CASSQVGTGQTQPQHF	TGTGCCAGCAGCCAAGTGGGGACAGGGCAGACCCAGCCCCAGCATTTT
many	-	TRBV29-1	12	TRBJ1-1	CSVEGRGAEAFF	TGCAGCGTTGAAGGGAGGGGCGCTGAAGCTTTCTTT
few	-	TRBV7-6	13	TRBJ1-1	CASRDLENTEAFF	TGTGCCAGCAGGGACTTAGAGAACACTGAAGCTTTCTTT